Listed below are T cell receptor beta chains from one sample, sequenced in a study of T cell changes during pregnancy in multiple sclerosis. Profiling relied on immunoSEQ multiplex PCR, and the TCRdb table lists in-frame clones only, not all of them. This sample has about 22,000 clones; around 90% occur once, and the top ten carry roughly 0.61%. The sequencing here drew on CD4+ T cells from peripheral blood mononuclear cells, taken in the third trimester of pregnancy. These receptor sequences come from a female donor in good health, enrolled as a control in a pregnancy study. Each CDR3 is given with its conserved first and last residue. The D gene is left open where the match is weak. Size is omitted from some rows. Given values are once, few, many or a class for expanded clones.

TRBJ1-3,TRBV9,-,-,TGTGCCAGCAGCGCGACAAGTACGGGAAACACCATATATTTT,CASSATSTGNTIYF
TRBJ1-5,TRBV6-1,-,-,TGTGCCAGCAGTGAAATTTTCGGGAGCAATCAGCCCCAGCATTTT,CASSEIFGSNQPQHF
TRBJ1-1,TRBV6-6,-,-,TGTGCCAGCACCCGACCGGGGGGGGACACTGAAGCTTTCTTT,CASTRPGGDTEAFF
TRBJ2-1,TRBV7-2,once,-,TGTGCCAGCAGCCCCCAACTACTCGTGGGTGAGCAGTTCTTC,CASSPQLLVGEQFF
TRBJ2-6,TRBV7-9,-,-,TGTGCCAGCAGCTTACGTCTCGGTCGTGGGGCCAACGTCCTGACTTTC,CASSLRLGRGANVLTF
TRBJ2-7,TRBV21-1,-,-,TGTGCCAGCACGGGACAGGGCACCTACGAGCAGTACTTC,CASTGQGTYEQYF
TRBJ2-1,TRBV5-1,-,-,TGCGCCAGCACAGCAACGGCAGGGTCCGATGAGCAGTTCTTC,CASTATAGSDEQFF
TRBJ2-7,TRBV7-9,once,TRBD1,TGTGCCAGCAGCCAAGGACAGGGTCGGACGCCGTACGAGCAGTACTTC,CASSQGQGRTPYEQYF
TRBJ1-5,TRBV19,-,-,TGTGCCAGTAGGGCGGCCCCCGACCGGAGTCAGCCCCAGCATTTT,CASRAAPDRSQPQHF
TRBJ2-1,TRBV5-4,-,-,TGTGCCAGCACCAACCAGAAACAGGTTTACAATGAGCAGTTCTTC,CASTNQKQVYNEQFF
TRBJ1-1,TRBV7-2,-,TRBD1,TGTGCCAGCAGCTCCGCGGGACAGGGCTGGAACACTGAAGCTTTCTTT,CASSSAGQGWNTEAFF
TRBJ2-7,TRBV18,-,TRBD2,TGTGCCAGCTCATTTAGCGGGGGGGCCGGCCACGAGCAGTACTTC,CASSFSGGAGHEQYF
TRBJ2-7,TRBV7-2,-,-,TGTGCCAGCAAGGGGGCGGGATACGAGCAGTACTTC,CASKGAGYEQYF
TRBJ1-5,TRBV11-2,-,-,TGTGCCAGCAGCTTAGGACGGGGAAATCAGCCCCAGCATTTT,CASSLGRGNQPQHF
TRBJ2-5,TRBV21-1,-,-,TGTGCCAGCAGCGCGTGGTGGACCCAGTACTTC,CASSAWWTQYF
TRBJ2-7,TRBV5-1,-,-,TGCGCCAGCAGCTTGGGGGGTGACTACTACGAGCAGTACTTC,CASSLGGDYYEQYF
TRBJ2-3,TRBV2,-,-,TGTGCCAGCAGTGACGCGCTAGTCGCTAGCACAGATACGCAGTATTTT,CASSDALVASTDTQYF
TRBJ2-5,TRBV11-2,-,-,TGTGCCAGCAGCCCAATTGGGGGGTTTGCGGAGACCCAGTACTTC,CASSPIGGFAETQYF
TRBJ1-6,TRBV6-5,once,-,TGTGCCAGCACTCCCATGGGGGACTTTTCTTCACCCCTCCACTTT,CASTPMGDFSSPLHF
TRBJ1-2,TRBV7-8,-,-,TGTGCCAGCAGCCGGAGATGGGACAACTCTAACTATGGCTACACCTTC,CASSRRWDNSNYGYTF